A single sample is the source of the 19 T cell receptor beta chains below, sequenced in a study of blood T cells in healthy people across ages. Primers used in a second PCR of roughly 6 to 12 cycles were a sample-barcoded 5' primer and a J-beta primer mix. TCRdb called the 5' RACE reads again in MiXCR, with one record for every CDR3 protein. The sample lists about 290,000 distinct CDR3 sequences; 25% to 30% were seen once. The sample taken for sequencing was blood. The receptors were sampled from a woman in her 70s in good health.

This clonotype was detected only a few times. The chain links TRBV10-3 to TRBJ1-2; D gene uncertain. CDR1 and CDR2 from the germline V gene are ENHRY and SYGVKD. Trimming took 4 bases from V and 3 from J, leaving 9 bases between them. The CDR3 contains 13 residues. The CDR3 DNA reads as TGTGCCATCAGTGCAGGCCGGGACTATGGCTACACCTTC. Residues: CAISAGRDYGYTF.

The V and J genes are TRBV20-1 and TRBJ1-2; 7 nucleotides agree with TRBD1. The CDR3 totals 15 residues. Germline V gene data show CDR1 as DFQATT and CDR2 as SNEGSKA (reference sequence). V shed 6 bases, J shed 4 bases, and the junction held 14 bases outside the gene matches. The CDR3, as DNA: TGCAGTGCCCCAGGGGGGGGGGGCAGTACCTATGGCTACACCTTC. Its translation is CSAPGGGGSTYGYTF.

J is TRBJ2-5 and V is TRBV19; 7 bases are a match to TRBD1. The CDR3 has 16 amino acids. Germline V lookup: CDR1 LNHDA, CDR2 SQIVND (reference sequence). V gave up 4 bases and J gave up 0 bases; unmatched junction bases: 8. CDR3 loop: CASSKELTGYQETQYF. CDR3 sequence (DNA): TGTGCCAGTAGTAAGGAACTGACAGGGTACCAAGAGACCCAGTACTTC.

This chain joins TRBV5-1 and TRBJ2-3; D is tentatively TRBD1 or TRBD2 (5 bases each). Germline CDR1 SGHRS, CDR2 YFSETQ. V was clipped by 0 bases and J by 12 bases, with 11 bases between them. The CDR3 loop spans 12 amino acids. CDR3 DNA sequence: TGCGCCAGCAGCTTGGACTTCGGGGCCCAGTATTTT. Translation gives CASSLDFGAQYF.

In this sample, this clonotype turned up a few times. The chain's CDR3 is CASRRTPNAGELFF. CDR3 coding DNA: TGTGCCAGCAGGCGGACGCCAAACGCCGGGGAGCTGTTTTTT. The rearrangement uses TRBV9 and TRBJ2-2; D call uncertain. V gave up 5 bases and J gave up 6 bases, with 14 bases separating them. Looked up from germline, CDR1 is SGDLS and CDR2 is YYNGEE. The CDR3 totals 14 residues.

This sequence joins TRBV11-2 and TRBJ2-5; possibly TRBD2 for D (5 bases). V gave up 1 base and J gave up 1 base, with 10 bases separating them. Looked up from germline, CDR1 is SGHAT and CDR2 is FQNNGV. This CDR3 comprises 15 residues. CDR3 DNA: TGTGCCAGCAGCTTAGTGGGGAGACCCCAAGAGACCCAGTACTTC. Residues: CASSLVGRPQETQYF.

The V call is TRBV3-1, the J call TRBJ2-7; 12 bases line up with TRBD2. There are 15 residues in the CDR3. The junction had 4 bases not matched to a gene; V was cut back by 5 bases and J by 2 bases. Germline V gene sequence: CDR1 LGHDT, CDR2 YNNKEL (reference sequence). The CDR3 coding sequence is TGTGCCAGCAGCTATAGGACTAGCGGGACCTACGAGCAGTACTTC. Protein: CASSYRTSGTYEQYF.

This clonotype was detected only a few times. The chain links TRBV7-2 to TRBJ1-6; the D gene is possibly TRBD1 (5 bases). From germline, CDR1 is SGHTA and CDR2 FQGNSA. The length of the CDR3 is 14 residues. V gave up 1 base and J gave up 8 bases, with 9 bases separating them. The CDR3 loop reads CASSLESGDSPLHF. Here the CDR3 DNA reads TGTGCCAGCAGCTTAGAGTCGGGGGATTCACCCCTCCACTTT.

This clonotype has only a few counts. This chain links TRBV7-9 with TRBJ1-3; D perhaps matches TRBD1 (5 bases). Germline V lookup: CDR1 SEHNR, CDR2 FQNEAQ (reference sequence). This CDR3 comprises 15 residues. Deletions cut 0 bases from V and 0 bases from J, with 6 bases between. CDR3 sequence (DNA): TGTGCCAGCAGCTTAGCGGGGGTCTCTGGAAACACCATATATTTT. Protein: CASSLAGVSGNTIYF.

This sequence joins TRBV6-2 or TRBV6-3 and TRBJ2-1; TRBD1 agrees at 7 bases. This CDR3 spans 11 amino acids. V lost 8 bases and J lost 9; bases outside the gene matches: 4. Germline values: CDR1 MNHEY, CDR2 SVGEGT. The CDR3 bases are TGTGCCAGCGCAGGGGGACGTGAGCAGTTCTTC. Protein: CASAGGREQFF.

The chain employs TRBV6-6 and TRBJ2-3; weak D call: TRBD2 (6 bases). Per germline, CDR1 MNHNY and CDR2 SVGAGI (reference sequence). V dropped 2 bases and J dropped 2 bases, with 11 bases sitting between them. The CDR3 has 15 residues. The CDR3 bases are TGTGCCAGCAGTTACGGGACTCTGATCACAGATACGCAGTATTTT. The encoded protein is CASSYGTLITDTQYF.

This clonotype showed up many times. The CDR3 loop reads CASSSQQETQYF. DNA for the CDR3: TGTGCCAGCAGTTCGCAGCAAGAGACCCAGTACTTC. The V and J genes are TRBV27 and TRBJ2-5; no definite D call. Trimming removed 4 bases from V and 2 bases from J, with 5 bases in between. The germline CDR1 and CDR2 sequences are MNHEY and SMNVEV (reference sequence). The CDR3 is made up of 12 amino acids.

J is TRBJ2-7 and V is TRBV11-2, with D possibly called TRBD1 or TRBD2 (5 bases each). Trimming removed 8 bases from V and 7 bases from J, with 18 bases in between. The germline V gene has CDR1 SGHAT and CDR2 FQNNGV. The CDR3 loop spans 13 amino acids. CDR3 DNA: TGTGCCAGCGCACCTTCAGGGACGGGGGAGCAGTACTTC. As protein: CASAPSGTGEQYF.

Many counts were recorded for this clonotype. CDR3 coding DNA: TGTGCCAGCAGCCAAGTCCTCGAGGGGTCTGAAGCTTTCTTT. Translating gives CASSQVLEGSEAFF. The V gene is TRBV14, the J gene TRBJ1-1; perhaps TRBD1 as D (5 bases). Looked up from germline, CDR1 is SGHDN and CDR2 is FVKESK. This CDR3 comprises 14 residues. Trimming left V 1 base short and J 6 bases short, with 12 bases between.

This clonotype was recorded a few times. The chain couples TRBV5-1 to TRBJ2-4, with 11 bases aligning to TRBD2. The CDR3 totals 18 residues. Germline CDR1 and CDR2: SGHRS and YFSETQ. After removal of 0 bases from V and 2 bases from J, the junction contained 7 bases not matched to a gene. CDR3 in amino acids: CASSLEGSGRGTKNIQYF. CDR3 nucleotide sequence: TGCGCCAGCAGCTTGGAAGGTAGCGGGAGGGGGACCAAAAACATTCAGTACTTC.

This clonotype was seen more than once but under ten times. The rearrangement links TRBV9 to TRBJ2-2; TRBD1 or TRBD2 may be the D gene (6 bases each). The CDR3 covers 18 residues. V was cut by 0 bases and J by 7 bases, with 22 bases left in between. Germline V gives CDR1 SGDLS, CDR2 YYNGEE. The CDR3 coding sequence is TGTGCCAGCAGCGTAGAGCCCAACAGGGCGGGGAGAAGCGGGGAGCTGTTTTTT. Protein: CASSVEPNRAGRSGELFF.

The table lists this clonotype with a count of one. The rearrangement links TRBV20-1 to TRBJ2-2; D is possibly TRBD2 (5 bases). CDR3 length: 15 residues. Per germline, CDR1 DFQATT and CDR2 SNEGSKA (reference sequence). Deletions cut 3 bases from V and 5 bases from J, with 16 bases between. The CDR3: CSASPRGRQTGELFF. The CDR3 region has the DNA TGCAGTGCTAGTCCTAGAGGGAGACAAACCGGGGAGCTGTTTTTT.

This clonotype has just one count. The chain combines TRBV20-1 with TRBJ2-3, with 7 positions matching TRBD2. Germline CDR1 is DFQATT and CDR2 is SNEGSKA (reference sequence). The CDR3 length is 16 residues. The trim removed 0 bases at V and 0 bases at J, leaving 6 bases unmatched. This CDR3 reads CSARDPGTTSTDTQYF. CDR3 coding DNA: TGCAGTGCTAGAGATCCCGGGACTACCAGCACAGATACGCAGTATTTT.

This clonotype was counted a few times. The J gene is TRBJ2-1, the V gene TRBV6-1, with D possibly TRBD2 on 5 matching bases. Germline V CDR1 and CDR2: MNHNS, SASEGT. CDR3 length equals 17 residues. V was cut by 6 bases and J by 0 bases, with 18 bases left in between. CDR3 DNA: TGTGCCAGCAGGTCGGACGGAGGCCGGAGCTCCTACAATGAGCAGTTCTTC. This codes for CASRSDGGRSSYNEQFF.